This entry lists 4 T cell receptor beta chains sequenced from one sample in a study of blood T cell repertoires in COVID-19. The method was immunoSEQ multiplex PCR; TCRdb's version includes in-frame clones alone and lacks a portion of them. Here the sample spans about 120,000 clones, around 87% being singletons. Source material: peripheral blood. The receptors originated from a woman in her 70s with acute or convalescent COVID-19.

This chain connects TRBV10-3 to TRBJ1-2; a weak D match, TRBD1 (6 bases). V gave up 5 bases and J gave up 4 bases, with 11 bases separating them. Germline loops: CDR1 ENHRY, CDR2 SYGVKD. The CDR3 length is 13 residues. The CDR3 region is CAISSTGPYGYTF. CDR3 in DNA: TGTGCCATCAGTTCTACAGGGCCCTATGGCTACACCTTC.

The CDR3 DNA is TGTGCCAGCAGCTCCGCCGGGGGGGGTTCGGAGACCCAGTACTTC. Its protein product is CASSSAGGGSETQYF. The chain carries TRBV11-3 and TRBJ2-5; 8 bases are a match to TRBD2. Germline CDR1 is SGHNT and CDR2 is YENEEA. CDR3 length: 15 residues. The V segment lost 4 bases and the J segment 5 bases; nucleotides outside the gene matches: 9.

The gene calls are TRBV10-3 and TRBJ1-1, with 8 bases matching TRBD1. Germline V gene sequence: CDR1 ENHRY, CDR2 SYGVKD. This CDR3 spans 14 amino acids. With V trimmed by 7 bases and J by 4 bases, 8 bases remained unmatched. The CDR3 bases are TGTGCCATCAAAGAGACAGGGGAGGGCACTGAAGCTTTCTTT. Encoded protein: CAIKETGEGTEAFF.

This clone was observed once. CDR3 sequence (DNA): TGTGCCAGCAGATCCCTAAATAGGGGGCAGCCCCAGCATTTT. Residues: CASRSLNRGQPQHF. The chain employs TRBV6-9 and TRBJ1-5, with TRBD1 as a possible D gene (6 bases). This CDR3 has 14 amino acids. Germline CDR1 and CDR2: MNHGY and SVAAGI. The V and J ends lost 6 bases and 7 bases respectively, with 16 bases between them.